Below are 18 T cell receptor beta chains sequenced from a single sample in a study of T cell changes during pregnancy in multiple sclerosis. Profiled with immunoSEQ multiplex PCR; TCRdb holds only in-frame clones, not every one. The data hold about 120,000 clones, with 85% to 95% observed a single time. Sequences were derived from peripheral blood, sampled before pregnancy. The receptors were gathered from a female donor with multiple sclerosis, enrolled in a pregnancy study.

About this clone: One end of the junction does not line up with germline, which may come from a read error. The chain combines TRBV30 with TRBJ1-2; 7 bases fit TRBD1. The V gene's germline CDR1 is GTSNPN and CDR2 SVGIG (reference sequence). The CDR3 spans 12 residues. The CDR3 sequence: CAWSPSDRWRFF. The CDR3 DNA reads TGTGCCTGGAGTCCGTCGGACAGGTGGAGATTCTTC.

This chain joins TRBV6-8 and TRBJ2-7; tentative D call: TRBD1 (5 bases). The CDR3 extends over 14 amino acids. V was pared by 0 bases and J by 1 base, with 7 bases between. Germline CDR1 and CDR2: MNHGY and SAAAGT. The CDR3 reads CASSYSKGSYEQYF. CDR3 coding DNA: TGTGCCAGCAGTTACTCGAAGGGGTCCTACGAGCAGTACTTC.

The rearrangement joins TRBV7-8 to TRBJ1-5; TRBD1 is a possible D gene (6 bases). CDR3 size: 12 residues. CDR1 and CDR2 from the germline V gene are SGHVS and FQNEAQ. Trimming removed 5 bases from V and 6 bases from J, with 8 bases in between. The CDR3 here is CASSRGGQPQHF. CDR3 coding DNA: TGTGCCAGCAGCAGGGGGGGTCAGCCCCAGCATTTT.

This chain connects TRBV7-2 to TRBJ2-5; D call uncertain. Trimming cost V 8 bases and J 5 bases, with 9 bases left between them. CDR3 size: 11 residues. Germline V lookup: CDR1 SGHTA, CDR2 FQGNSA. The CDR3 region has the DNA TGTGCCAGCGGGCGTATTGAGACCCAGTACTTC. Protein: CASGRIETQYF.

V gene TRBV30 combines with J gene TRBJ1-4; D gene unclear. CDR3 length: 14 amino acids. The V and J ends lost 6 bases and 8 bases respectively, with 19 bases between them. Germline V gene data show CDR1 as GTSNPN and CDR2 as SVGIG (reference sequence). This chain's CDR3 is CACARRTGAEKLFF. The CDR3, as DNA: TGTGCCTGTGCCCGGAGAACCGGCGCCGAAAAACTGTTTTTT.

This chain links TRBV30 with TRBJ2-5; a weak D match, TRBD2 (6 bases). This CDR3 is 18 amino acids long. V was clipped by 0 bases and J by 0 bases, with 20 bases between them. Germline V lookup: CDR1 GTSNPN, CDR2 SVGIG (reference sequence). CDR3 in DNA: TGTGCCTGGAGTGTAGGGATAGCGGACTTATTATACCAAGAGACCCAGTACTTC. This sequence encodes CAWSVGIADLLYQETQYF.

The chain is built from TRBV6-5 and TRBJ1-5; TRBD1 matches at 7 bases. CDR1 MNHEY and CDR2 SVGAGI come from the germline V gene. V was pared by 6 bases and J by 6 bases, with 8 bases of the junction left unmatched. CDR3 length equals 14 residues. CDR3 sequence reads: CASSGGQIGQPQHF. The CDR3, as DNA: TGTGCCAGCAGCGGGGGACAGATCGGTCAGCCCCAGCATTTT.

Written as DNA, the CDR3 is TGTGCCAGCAGTGACCTTACAGGTTCCGGCTACACCTTC. Protein product: CASSDLTGSGYTF. V usage is TRBV6-5 and J usage is TRBJ1-2; weak D call: TRBD1 (5 bases). CDR1 MNHEY and CDR2 SVGAGI come from the germline V gene. Trimming stripped 5 bases from V and 8 bases from J, with 15 bases between. This CDR3 has 13 amino acids.

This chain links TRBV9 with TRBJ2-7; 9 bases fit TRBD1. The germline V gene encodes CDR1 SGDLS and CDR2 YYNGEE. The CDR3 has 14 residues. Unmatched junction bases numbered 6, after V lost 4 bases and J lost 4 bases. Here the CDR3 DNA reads TGTGCCAGCAGCCTAGGACAGGGGTGGTACGAGCAGTACTTC. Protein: CASSLGQGWYEQYF.

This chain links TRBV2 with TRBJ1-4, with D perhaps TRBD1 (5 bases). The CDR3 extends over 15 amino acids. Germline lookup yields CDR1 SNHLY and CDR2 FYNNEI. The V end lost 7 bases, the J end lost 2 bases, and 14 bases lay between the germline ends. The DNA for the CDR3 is TGTGCCAGCACCCTGATGGGGACTACTAATGAAAAACTGTTTTTT. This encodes CASTLMGTTNEKLFF.

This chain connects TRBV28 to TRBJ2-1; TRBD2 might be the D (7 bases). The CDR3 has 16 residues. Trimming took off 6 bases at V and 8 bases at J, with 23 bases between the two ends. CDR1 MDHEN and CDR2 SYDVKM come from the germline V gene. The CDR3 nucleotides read TGTGCCAGCAGGCCCCGGGGACTGCCGGGGGGCGATGAGCAGTTCTTC. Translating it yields CASRPRGLPGGDEQFF. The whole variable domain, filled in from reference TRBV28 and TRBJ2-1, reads DVKVTQSSRYLVKRTGEKVFLECVQDMDHENMFWYRQDPGLGLRLIYFSYDVKMKEKGDIPEGYSVSREKKERFSLILESASTNQTSMYLCASRPRGLPGGDEQFFGPGTRLTVL.

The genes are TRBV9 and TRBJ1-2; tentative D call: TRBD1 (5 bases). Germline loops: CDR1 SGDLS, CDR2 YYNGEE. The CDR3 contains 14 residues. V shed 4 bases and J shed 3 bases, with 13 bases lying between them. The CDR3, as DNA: TGTGCCAGCAGCCCACTAGGAGGGGACTATGGCTACACCTTC. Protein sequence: CASSPLGGDYGYTF.

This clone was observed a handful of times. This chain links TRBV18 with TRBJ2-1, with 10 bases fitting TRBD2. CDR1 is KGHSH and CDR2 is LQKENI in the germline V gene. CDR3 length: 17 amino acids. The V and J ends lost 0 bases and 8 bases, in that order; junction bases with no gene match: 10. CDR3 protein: CASSPPSGGAGRYEQFF. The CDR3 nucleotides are TGTGCCAGCTCACCACCAAGCGGGGGGGCCGGTAGGTATGAGCAGTTCTTC.

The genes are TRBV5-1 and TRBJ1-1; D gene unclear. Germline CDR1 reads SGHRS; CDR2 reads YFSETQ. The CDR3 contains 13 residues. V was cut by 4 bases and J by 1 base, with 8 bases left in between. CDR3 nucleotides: TGCGCCAGCAGCAACTCAAGGAACACTGAAGCTTTCTTT. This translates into CASSNSRNTEAFF.

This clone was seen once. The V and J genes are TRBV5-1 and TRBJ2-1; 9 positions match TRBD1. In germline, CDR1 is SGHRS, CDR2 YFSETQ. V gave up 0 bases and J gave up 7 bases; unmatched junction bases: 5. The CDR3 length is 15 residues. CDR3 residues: CASSLVGTGMNEQFF. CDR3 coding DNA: TGCGCCAGCAGCTTGGTAGGGACAGGGATGAATGAGCAGTTCTTC.

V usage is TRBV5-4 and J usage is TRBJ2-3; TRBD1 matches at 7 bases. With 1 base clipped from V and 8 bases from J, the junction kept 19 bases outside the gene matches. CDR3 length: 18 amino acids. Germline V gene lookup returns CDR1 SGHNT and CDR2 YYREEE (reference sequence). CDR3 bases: TGTGCCAGCAGCTTGAAACCGGGACAGAATTTTAGCAGGGGTACGCAGTATTTT. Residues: CASSLKPGQNFSRGTQYF.

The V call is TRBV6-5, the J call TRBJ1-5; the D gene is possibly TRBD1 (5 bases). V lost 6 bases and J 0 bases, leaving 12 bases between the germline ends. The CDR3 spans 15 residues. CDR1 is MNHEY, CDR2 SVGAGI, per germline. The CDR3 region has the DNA TGTGCCAGCAGCGGGGGGGACCGTAGCAATCAGCCCCAGCATTTT. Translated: CASSGGDRSNQPQHF.

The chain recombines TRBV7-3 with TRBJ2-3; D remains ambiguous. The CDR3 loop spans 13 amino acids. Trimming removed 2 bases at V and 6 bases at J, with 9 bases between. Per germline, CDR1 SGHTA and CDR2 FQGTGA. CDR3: CASSLVVRDTQYF. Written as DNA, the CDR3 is TGTGCCAGCAGCTTAGTAGTGAGGGATACGCAGTATTTT. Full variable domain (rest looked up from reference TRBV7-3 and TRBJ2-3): GAGVSQTPSNKVTEKGKYVELRCDPISGHTALYWYRQSLGQGPEFLIYFQGTGAADDSGLPNDRFFAVRPEGSVSTLKIQRTERGDSAVYLCASSLVVRDTQYFGPGTRLTVL.